The T cell receptor (beta chain) described here comes from a study of T cell changes during pregnancy in multiple sclerosis (dated by TCRdb to between 2019 and 2020). For context, the study as a whole: The study looked at changes in the T cell repertoire across pregnancy in women with multiple sclerosis.

The protocol used for the library was the immunoSEQ multiplex PCR assay. TCRdb holds this immuneACCESS table with in-frame rearrangements only. Some clones are missing; in checked studies, unresolved V genes explain under half, and the rest has no known cause. The sample table holds about 70,000 clones, of which more than 80% were seen once. The leading ten clones occupy approximately 2% of the sample. As to this clone: It lacks a known antigen. Base quality data are lacking; no much larger clone is found one base away.

Deletion took 6 bases off V and 5 bases off J, with a span of 14 bases between the germline ends. The cysteine opens and the phenylalanine closes a CDR3 of 13 amino acids. This entry keeps only the CDR3 DNA: 39 bases, framed from base 1. Per the germline V gene (reference sequence), SGHKS is the CDR1 and YYEKEE is the CDR2. The sample in question was peripheral blood, obtained in the second trimester of pregnancy. Recombination linked TRBV5-5 to TRBJ1-1; the D segment cannot be called with confidence. The source is a female donor in good health, enrolled as a control in a pregnancy study. The DNA sequence is as follows: TGTGCCAGCATCCTGTCCCCCCGGACTGAAGCTTTCTTT. Translated, this is CASILSPRTEAFF.